These 6 T cell receptor beta chains were sequenced from one sample in a study of blood T cell repertoires in COVID-19. Generated by immunoSEQ multiplex PCR, the TCRdb table keeps only in-frame clones and is missing some. The sample yields 150,000 or so clones, over 80% seen once. The sequenced material came from PBMCs or T cells enriched from blood (not recorded which). The source of these receptors is a woman in her sixties or seventies who had recovered from COVID-19.

The rearrangement joins TRBV29-1 to TRBJ2-1; D may be TRBD2 (6 bases). CDR3 length equals 16 residues. The germline V gene encodes CDR1 SQVTM and CDR2 ANQGSEA. V was shortened by 7 bases and J by 2 bases, with 21 bases between the two germline ends. The CDR3 nucleotides read TGCAGCGCGCGAGACCTTAGCGGAGAGACCTACAATGAGCAGTTCTTC. Residues: CSARDLSGETYNEQFF.

The V gene is TRBV11-2, the J gene TRBJ1-3; D gene unclear. Germline loops: CDR1 SGHAT, CDR2 FQNNGV. V was pared by 5 bases and J by 1 base, with 9 bases between. The CDR3 length is 14 residues. In DNA, the CDR3 is TGTGCCAGCAGCCTAACGGGGTCTGGAAACACCATATATTTT. Translated: CASSLTGSGNTIYF.

The chain is built from TRBV3-1 (or the pseudogene TRBV3-2) and TRBJ1-4; D gene uncertain. This CDR3 spans 13 amino acids. The V gene's germline CDR1 is LGHDT and CDR2 YNNKEL (reference sequence). V dropped 1 base and J dropped 5 bases, with 5 bases sitting between them. This CDR3 reads CASSQGANEKLFF. DNA for the CDR3: TGTGCCAGCAGCCAAGGAGCAAATGAAAAACTGTTTTTT.

The chain carries TRBV25-1 and TRBJ2-1, with 11 bases identical to TRBD2. Germline lookup yields CDR1 MGHDK and CDR2 SYGVNS. This CDR3 has 17 residues. Trimming at V came to 4 bases and at J to 8 bases, leaving 13 bases not matched to a gene. As DNA, the CDR3 is TGTGCCAGCAGTGCCCGACTCGGCCTAGCGGGAGGCGATGAGCAGTTCTTC. The encoded protein is CASSARLGLAGGDEQFF.

V gene TRBV5-4 combines with J gene TRBJ1-1; TRBD1 is a possible D gene (6 bases). The V and J ends lost 5 bases and 1 base respectively, with 15 bases between them. The CDR3 sequence is 15 residues long. Germline V gene data show CDR1 as SGHNT and CDR2 as YYREEE (reference sequence). Here the CDR3 DNA reads TGTGCCAGCAGTCCAGTAGGACAGCAGAACACTGAAGCTTTCTTT. It is translated as CASSPVGQQNTEAFF.

V usage is TRBV6-4 and J usage is TRBJ1-1; D is unresolved. Looked up from germline, CDR1 is MRHNA and CDR2 is SNTAGT. Trimming stripped 3 bases from V and 3 bases from J, with 8 bases between. CDR3 size: 13 residues. The CDR3, as DNA: TGTGCCAGCAGTGAGGATGGAGACACTGAAGCTTTCTTT. It is translated as CASSEDGDTEAFF.